This TCR beta chain stems from a study of early T cells in non-severe SARS-CoV-2 infection. Study background: Whole-blood bulk RNA, unsorted, was sequenced, and chains were unpaired. Findings of the study overall: Clonotype matching in VDJdb favored anti-spike CD8 responses and did not capture private and CD4 specificities.

This clonotype came up many times. Its antigen remains unidentified. The V gene end was trimmed by 6 bases and the J gene end by 4 bases; junction bases not matched to a gene: 6. The CDR3 has 14 amino acids. Germline V gene data show CDR1 as SNHLY and CDR2 as FYNNEI. The protocol attached unique molecular identifiers to individual cDNA molecules. One entry per CDR3 protein results from TCRdb running MiXCR on the 5' RACE reads. The table includes roughly 50,000 distinct CDR3 sequences, approximately 7.5% detected once. Sequencing was carried out using whole blood. This chain connects TRBV2 to TRBJ1-5, with 7 bases identical to TRBD1. The sequence was obtained from an adult who was a healthcare worker with PCR-confirmed SARS-CoV-2 infection or an uninfected control (not recorded which). CDR3 sequence reads: CASRPGQPNQPQHF. The CDR3 DNA reads as TGTGCCAGCAGACCGGGACAGCCTAATCAGCCCCAGCATTTT.